These T cell receptor beta chains were read from a single sample in a study of T cell responses to AZD1222 COVID-19 vaccine. Libraries were prepared by immunoSEQ multiplex PCR; TCRdb keeps only in-frame clonotypes and omits some of them. This sample has under 200,000 clones; 90% to 95% occur once, and the top ten carry 1% to 1.5%. The specimen was peripheral blood, collected 28 days after the second AZD1222 dose. These receptors were obtained from an adult who received the AZD1222 COVID-19 vaccine. The CDR3 runs from the conserved cysteine through the conserved F or W. The D gene is left open where the match is weak. The size of a clone is reported for some rows only, either as once, few or many, or as a class for expanded clones.

J gene: TRBJ1-3; clone size: -; V gene: TRBV5-5; D gene: -; CDR3 DNA: TGTGCCAGCAGCTTGGGCCAGGGTACTGGAAACACCATATATTTT; CDR3 protein: CASSLGQGTGNTIYF
J gene: TRBJ1-1; clone size: -; V gene: TRBV7-8; D gene: TRBD1; CDR3 DNA: TGTGCCAGCAGCTTGAGCGGGACAGGACCTACTTTCTTT; CDR3 protein: CASSLSGTGPTFF
J gene: TRBJ2-3; clone size: once; V gene: TRBV4-2; D gene: -; CDR3 DNA: TGTGCCAGCAGCCAAGAGCTGACAGAGGCAGATACGCAGTATTTT; CDR3 protein: CASSQELTEADTQYF
J gene: TRBJ2-2; clone size: -; V gene: TRBV10-3; D gene: TRBD1; CDR3 DNA: TGTGCCACCGCCTCGACAGGGGCAGTCACGGGCACCGGGGAGCTGTTTTTT; CDR3 protein: CATASTGAVTGTGELFF
J gene: TRBJ2-7; clone size: -; V gene: TRBV6-6; D gene: -; CDR3 DNA: TGTGCCAGCAGATCGGGGAGGGAGCAGTACTTC; CDR3 protein: CASRSGREQYF
J gene: TRBJ1-1; clone size: -; V gene: TRBV4-1; D gene: -; CDR3 DNA: TGCGCCAGCAGCCAAGATCTCCGGTCAGGCGAACGGCGAGCTTTCTTT; CDR3 protein: CASSQDLRSGERRAFF
J gene: TRBJ2-7; clone size: once; V gene: TRBV7-9; D gene: TRBD1; CDR3 DNA: TGTGCCAGCAGCTTAGGGGACAGGGGACCTCAGGAGTACGAGCAGTACTTC; CDR3 protein: CASSLGDRGPQEYEQYF
J gene: TRBJ1-6; clone size: few; V gene: TRBV10-3; D gene: -; CDR3 DNA: TGTGCCATCAGTGAGATTAGGACAGTCAATAATTCACCCCTCCACTTT; CDR3 protein: CAISEIRTVNNSPLHF
J gene: TRBJ1-6; clone size: once; V gene: TRBV15; D gene: -; CDR3 DNA: TGTGCCACCAGCAGAGATGGACGAAGCTCCTATAATTCACCCCTCCACTTT; CDR3 protein: CATSRDGRSSYNSPLHF
J gene: TRBJ1-5; clone size: -; V gene: TRBV30; D gene: -; CDR3 DNA: TGTGCCTGGAGTGCCGACAGTATAGGGCAGCCCCAGCATTTT; CDR3 protein: CAWSADSIGQPQHF
J gene: TRBJ2-5; clone size: -; V gene: TRBV28; D gene: -; CDR3 DNA: TGTGCCAGCAGTTTGGCTCCCGGGGGGCCGGCGGAGACCCAGTACTTC; CDR3 protein: CASSLAPGGPAETQYF
J gene: TRBJ1-1; clone size: once; V gene: TRBV7-3; D gene: -; CDR3 DNA: TGTGCCAGCAGCGCATACAGTTACACTGAAGCTTTCTTT; CDR3 protein: CASSAYSYTEAFF
J gene: TRBJ1-3; clone size: -; V gene: TRBV10-3; D gene: -; CDR3 DNA: TGTGCCATCAGTGAGTCCTATACCAACACCATATATTTT; CDR3 protein: CAISESYTNTIYF
J gene: TRBJ1-3; clone size: -; V gene: TRBV7-9; D gene: -; CDR3 DNA: TGTGCCAGCAGCCTCGGGTCGGGCGGAAACACCATATATTTT; CDR3 protein: CASSLGSGGNTIYF
J gene: TRBJ1-2; clone size: -; V gene: TRBV2; D gene: -; CDR3 DNA: TGTGCCAGCAGTGAACGGTGGAGGGACGGCTACACCTTC; CDR3 protein: CASSERWRDGYTF
J gene: TRBJ1-1; clone size: -; V gene: TRBV30; D gene: -; CDR3 DNA: TGTGCCTGGATTTGGGATCCGGACACTGAAGCTTTCTTT; CDR3 protein: CAWIWDPDTEAFF
J gene: TRBJ1-1; clone size: -; V gene: TRBV28; D gene: -; CDR3 DNA: TGTGCCAGTCTTACAGGGTTTGTGAACACTGAAGCTTTCTTT; CDR3 protein: CASLTGFVNTEAFF
J gene: TRBJ1-1; clone size: -; V gene: TRBV18; D gene: -; CDR3 DNA: TGTGCCAGCTCACCAGCGGGTGCTGAAGCTTTCTTT; CDR3 protein: CASSPAGAEAFF
J gene: TRBJ1-5; clone size: -; V gene: TRBV4-2; D gene: TRBD1; CDR3 DNA: TGTGCCAGCAGCCAACAGGGACAGCAGCCCCAGCATTTT; CDR3 protein: CASSQQGQQPQHF
J gene: TRBJ1-6; clone size: -; V gene: TRBV19; D gene: TRBD1; CDR3 DNA: TGTGCCAGTAGCCTCAACAGGGGAACCTATAATTCACCCCTCCACTTT; CDR3 protein: CASSLNRGTYNSPLHF
J gene: TRBJ2-1; clone size: -; V gene: TRBV6-5; D gene: TRBD1; CDR3 DNA: TGTGCCAGCAGAGACAGGGGTCCCCATGAGCAGTTCTTC; CDR3 protein: CASRDRGPHEQFF
J gene: TRBJ1-2; clone size: few; V gene: TRBV5-6; D gene: -; CDR3 DNA: TGTGCCAGCAGCTTGGGGACCAGAGGGCCCATAGAGGGCTACACCTTC; CDR3 protein: CASSLGTRGPIEGYTF
J gene: TRBJ2-7; clone size: -; V gene: TRBV12-3/TRBV12-4; D gene: -; CDR3 DNA: TGTGCCAGCAGTTGGGACCTCCTCTACGAGCAGTACTTC; CDR3 protein: CASSWDLLYEQYF
J gene: TRBJ1-1; clone size: -; V gene: TRBV30; D gene: TRBD1; CDR3 DNA: TGTGCCTGGAGCCCCCAGGGGGAAGGGACTGAAGCTTTCTTT; CDR3 protein: CAWSPQGEGTEAFF
J gene: TRBJ1-1; clone size: -; V gene: TRBV11-2; D gene: -; CDR3 DNA: TGTGCCAGCAGCTTAGTAGGGATCGCTTTCTTT; CDR3 protein: CASSLVGIAFF
J gene: TRBJ2-5; clone size: -; V gene: TRBV4-3; D gene: -; CDR3 DNA: TGCGCCAGCAGCCAAGGCGGGGTCAGTGTGGAGACCCAGTACTTC; CDR3 protein: CASSQGGVSVETQYF
J gene: TRBJ2-5; clone size: medium-sized; V gene: TRBV6-1; D gene: TRBD2; CDR3 DNA: TGTGCCAGCAGTGAACTAGCGGGAGACCAAGAGACCCAGTACTTC; CDR3 protein: CASSELAGDQETQYF
J gene: TRBJ2-5; clone size: -; V gene: TRBV2; D gene: -; CDR3 DNA: TGTGCCAGCAGCGGAGCGGCCGAACAAGAGACCCAGTACTTC; CDR3 protein: CASSGAAEQETQYF
J gene: TRBJ1-2; clone size: -; V gene: TRBV28; D gene: -; CDR3 DNA: TGTGCCAGCAGTGCCTATTGGAGCTCCCCTAACTATGGCTACACCTTC; CDR3 protein: CASSAYWSSPNYGYTF
J gene: TRBJ1-2; clone size: -; V gene: TRBV7-2; D gene: -; CDR3 DNA: TGTGCCAGCAGCTTGGGACCCAGCTATGGCTACACCTTC; CDR3 protein: CASSLGPSYGYTF
J gene: TRBJ1-1; clone size: -; V gene: TRBV29-1; D gene: -; CDR3 DNA: TGCAGCGTTGGTAAGGTGAACACTGAAGCTTTCTTT; CDR3 protein: CSVGKVNTEAFF
J gene: TRBJ1-3; clone size: once; V gene: TRBV16; D gene: -; CDR3 DNA: TGTGCCAGCAGCCAATCCGGATCTGGAAACACCATATATTTT; CDR3 protein: CASSQSGSGNTIYF
J gene: TRBJ2-7; clone size: -; V gene: TRBV10-1; D gene: -; CDR3 DNA: TGCGCCAGCAGTGAGGGACAGCTTACCTCCTACGAGCAGTACTTC; CDR3 protein: CASSEGQLTSYEQYF
J gene: TRBJ2-7; clone size: -; V gene: TRBV15; D gene: TRBD2; CDR3 DNA: TGTGCCACCAGCAGACTAGCGGGAGGGGTCTACGAGCAGTACTTC; CDR3 protein: CATSRLAGGVYEQYF
J gene: TRBJ1-5; clone size: -; V gene: TRBV28; D gene: TRBD1; CDR3 DNA: TGTGCCAGCAGTTCACAGGGGGCTGCCCATCAGCCCCAGCATTTT; CDR3 protein: CASSSQGAAHQPQHF
J gene: TRBJ2-2; clone size: -; V gene: TRBV3-1/TRBV3-2; D gene: TRBD2; CDR3 DNA: TGTGCCAGCAGACTACTAGCGGGAGCCTTCACCGGGGAGCTGTTTTTT; CDR3 protein: CASRLLAGAFTGELFF
J gene: TRBJ1-2; clone size: once; V gene: TRBV2; D gene: -; CDR3 DNA: TGTGCCAGCAGGAACACCCCAGAGCCTAACTATGGCTACACCTTC; CDR3 protein: CASRNTPEPNYGYTF
J gene: TRBJ2-3; clone size: -; V gene: TRBV27; D gene: -; CDR3 DNA: TGTGCCAGCAGCCAGGGTGGAGGTATAGCGCAGTATTTT; CDR3 protein: CASSQGGGIAQYF
J gene: TRBJ1-6; clone size: -; V gene: TRBV18; D gene: TRBD1; CDR3 DNA: TGTGCCAGCACCCTGACAGGGATAGGTCCCCCCCTCCACTTT; CDR3 protein: CASTLTGIGPPLHF
J gene: TRBJ1-5; clone size: once; V gene: TRBV19; D gene: -; CDR3 DNA: TGTGCCAGTTGCGGCCGCCTAAGGGGGGATCAGCCCCAGCATTTT; CDR3 protein: CASCGRLRGDQPQHF
J gene: TRBJ1-2; clone size: -; V gene: TRBV28; D gene: -; CDR3 DNA: TGTGCCAGCGGGAGAATAAATGGCTACACCTTC; CDR3 protein: CASGRINGYTF
J gene: TRBJ1-3; clone size: -; V gene: TRBV18; D gene: -; CDR3 DNA: TGTGCCAGCTCACCAGTTCAGGCCTCTGGAAACACCATATATTTT; CDR3 protein: CASSPVQASGNTIYF
J gene: TRBJ1-2; clone size: -; V gene: TRBV10-3; D gene: -; CDR3 DNA: TGTGCCATCAGAGGTGGAGAGGGGAACTATGGCTACACCTTC; CDR3 protein: CAIRGGEGNYGYTF
J gene: TRBJ2-3; clone size: -; V gene: TRBV7-3; D gene: -; CDR3 DNA: TGTGCCAGCAGCTTAATCGGTGCAGTAGAGTCAGATACGCAGTATTTT; CDR3 protein: CASSLIGAVESDTQYF
J gene: TRBJ1-5; clone size: once; V gene: TRBV4-1; D gene: -; CDR3 DNA: TGCGCCAGCAGGGGCGGATGGTCGGATAGCAATCAGCCCCAGCATTTT; CDR3 protein: CASRGGWSDSNQPQHF
J gene: TRBJ2-7; clone size: -; V gene: TRBV12-3/TRBV12-4; D gene: -; CDR3 DNA: TGTGCCAGCAGTTTTTCCCCGGGCGAGCAGTACTTC; CDR3 protein: CASSFSPGEQYF
J gene: TRBJ1-1; clone size: -; V gene: TRBV6-6; D gene: -; CDR3 DNA: TGTGCCAGCAGTTACTCCTTGGGGGGCACTGAAGCTTTCTTT; CDR3 protein: CASSYSLGGTEAFF
J gene: TRBJ1-3; clone size: -; V gene: TRBV5-1; D gene: -; CDR3 DNA: TGCGCCAGCAGTCAAGGAACAGGGTCCTCTGGAAACACCATATATTTT; CDR3 protein: CASSQGTGSSGNTIYF
J gene: TRBJ2-7; clone size: -; V gene: TRBV7-3; D gene: TRBD1; CDR3 DNA: TGTGCCAGCAGCTTAGATCTTTCGTACAGGGGGGACGAGCAGTACTTC; CDR3 protein: CASSLDLSYRGDEQYF
J gene: TRBJ2-7; clone size: -; V gene: TRBV29-1; D gene: TRBD1; CDR3 DNA: TGCAGCGTGGTCAATAACAGGGGCCTCTACTTC; CDR3 protein: CSVVNNRGLYF
J gene: TRBJ2-5; clone size: -; V gene: TRBV4-1; D gene: -; CDR3 DNA: TGCGCCAGCAGCCAAGATAGTCTTGATCTAGAGACCCAGTACTTC; CDR3 protein: CASSQDSLDLETQYF
J gene: TRBJ1-5; clone size: -; V gene: TRBV18; D gene: -; CDR3 DNA: TGTGCCAGCTCACCGTCGACGCCCAATCAGCCCCAGCATTTT; CDR3 protein: CASSPSTPNQPQHF